A selection of T cell receptor beta chains follows, all from one sample in a study of PD-1 blockade in classical Hodgkin lymphoma. The assay was immunoSEQ multiplex PCR, and TCRdb's table has in-frame clones only and misses some. The repertoire holds approximately 100,000 clones, with around 89% as singletons. The source was peripheral blood mononuclear cells (PBMCs), collected before the second cycle of nivolumab. These receptors came from a human donor with classical Hodgkin lymphoma. CDR3s include the opening cysteine and the closing phenylalanine or tryptophan. D genes are given only for firm matches. Size tells how often a clone was seen (once, few, many) or the class of an expanded clone, and some rows leave it out.

clone size	V gene	D gene	J gene	CDR3 protein	CDR3 DNA
.	TRBV29-1	.	TRBJ2-1	CSVESNLANEQFF	TGCAGCGTTGAATCCAACCTCGCCAATGAGCAGTTCTTC
.	TRBV28	.	TRBJ2-1	CASSLRGGRDNEQFF	TGTGCCAGCAGTCTGAGGGGGGGCAGGGACAATGAGCAGTTCTTC
.	TRBV4-3	TRBD2	TRBJ2-3	CASSQEVGGAVGDTQYF	TGCGCCAGCAGCCAAGAGGTCGGGGGGGCCGTGGGAGATACGCAGTATTTT
once	TRBV27	.	TRBJ2-7	CASPRRPTYEQYF	TGTGCCAGCCCTAGAAGACCAACCTACGAGCAGTACTTC
many	TRBV28	.	TRBJ1-2	CASSPGEVGHYGYTF	TGTGCCAGCAGCCCTGGGGAGGTCGGGCACTATGGCTACACCTTC
.	TRBV11-2	.	TRBJ2-3	CASSRPPITDTQYF	TGTGCCAGCAGTCGACCGCCCATCACAGATACGCAGTATTTT
.	TRBV7-2	TRBD2	TRBJ2-7	CASSLAAGGPYEQYF	TGTGCCAGCAGCTTAGCCGCGGGGGGACCCTACGAGCAGTACTTC
.	TRBV7-7	TRBD1	TRBJ2-2	CASSLGTGNTGELFF	TGTGCCAGCAGCTTAGGGACAGGGAACACCGGGGAGCTGTTTTTT
.	TRBV7-8	.	TRBJ2-7	CASSLLDSGYEQYF	TGTGCCAGCAGCTTATTGGACAGCGGCTACGAGCAGTACTTC
.	TRBV11-2	.	TRBJ1-2	CASSLNGDYGYTF	TGTGCCAGCAGCTTAAACGGGGACTATGGCTACACCTTC
.	TRBV7-8	.	TRBJ2-7	CASSLDEGRSYEQYF	TGTGCCAGCAGCTTAGACGAGGGGAGGTCCTACGAGCAGTACTTC
.	TRBV4-2	.	TRBJ1-1	CASSQETAGYTEAFF	TGTGCCAGCAGCCAAGAAACGGCAGGGTACACTGAAGCTTTCTTT
.	TRBV7-2	.	TRBJ2-3	CASSGRDLISTDTQYF	TGTGCCAGCAGCGGACGGGACCTTATCAGCACAGATACGCAGTATTTT
once	TRBV14	.	TRBJ1-5	CASSRGQGSNQPQHF	TGTGCCAGCAGCCGGGGGCAGGGAAGCAATCAGCCCCAGCATTTT
.	TRBV7-8	.	TRBJ2-7	CASSFRQRDIYEQYF	TGTGCCAGCAGCTTCCGACAGCGGGACATCTACGAGCAGTACTTC
.	TRBV28	.	TRBJ2-2	CASSLAGPTGELFF	TGTGCCAGCAGTTTAGCGGGGCCCACCGGGGAGCTGTTTTTT
.	TRBV10-2	.	TRBJ2-6	CASSEGGSGANVLTF	TGCGCCAGCAGTGAGGGCGGGTCTGGGGCCAACGTCCTGACTTTC
.	TRBV23-1	.	TRBJ1-5	CASIQGPHYSNQPQHF	TGCGCCAGCATTCAGGGCCCCCATTATAGCAATCAGCCCCAGCATTTT
.	TRBV9	.	TRBJ1-3	CASSVGNTIYF	TGTGCCAGCAGCGTTGGAAACACCATATATTTT
.	TRBV19	TRBD1	TRBJ1-2	CASSIRTGAVDGYTF	TGTGCCAGTAGTATCCGGACAGGGGCAGTGGACGGCTACACCTTC
.	TRBV7-6	.	TRBJ2-2	CASSLGGPQSSATGELFF	TGTGCCAGCAGCTTAGGGGGCCCGCAGTCTTCAGCGACCGGGGAGCTGTTTTTT
.	TRBV13	.	TRBJ1-2	CASSLAGVQGNYGYTF	TGTGCCAGCAGCTTAGCAGGGGTCCAAGGGAACTATGGCTACACCTTC
.	TRBV6-5	TRBD1	TRBJ1-5	CASRDREVQPQHF	TGTGCCAGCAGAGACAGGGAGGTTCAGCCCCAGCATTTT
.	TRBV27	.	TRBJ1-3	CASSLDLGNTIYF	TGTGCCAGCAGTTTAGACCTGGGAAACACCATATATTTT
.	TRBV20-1	.	TRBJ2-2	CTGGGELFF	TGCACCGGGGGCGGGGAGCTGTTTTTT
.	TRBV9	TRBD1	TRBJ1-3	CASSVLGQNGNTIYF	TGTGCCAGCAGCGTCCTGGGACAGAATGGAAACACCATATATTTT
.	TRBV7-7	TRBD2	TRBJ2-3	CASSKLAGTDTQYF	TGTGCCAGCAGCAAACTAGCGGGGACAGATACGCAGTATTTT
.	TRBV6-9	.	TRBJ1-6	CASSLRSEGNSPLHF	TGTGCCAGCAGCCTAAGATCGGAGGGGAATTCACCCCTCCACTTT
.	TRBV7-6	.	TRBJ2-2	CASSHLGLEGLFF	TGTGCCAGCAGCCATCTCGGCCTTGAGGGATTGTTTTTT
.	TRBV7-9	.	TRBJ1-5	CASSLDQHNQPQHF	TGTGCCAGCAGCTTAGATCAGCATAATCAGCCCCAGCATTTT
.	TRBV4-2	.	TRBJ1-1	CASSQEGQFRTEAFF	TGTGCCAGCAGCCAGGAAGGACAGTTCCGGACTGAAGCTTTCTTT
.	TRBV5-1	TRBD2	TRBJ2-7	CASSLTSGVYEQYF	TGCGCCAGCAGCTTGACTAGCGGCGTTTACGAGCAGTACTTC
few	TRBV29-1	TRBD1	TRBJ1-1	CSVDNRGTEAFF	TGCAGCGTTGATAACAGGGGGACTGAAGCTTTCTTT
.	TRBV7-9	.	TRBJ2-1	CASSLIYNEQFF	TGTGCCAGCAGCCTGATCTACAATGAGCAGTTCTTC
.	TRBV6-5	.	TRBJ1-5	CASSPSGNQPQHF	TGTGCCAGCAGTCCCTCAGGCAATCAGCCCCAGCATTTT
once	TRBV7-9	TRBD2	TRBJ2-5	CASSPSGEGTQYF	TGTGCCAGCAGCCCTAGCGGGGAGGGGACCCAGTACTTC
.	TRBV7-2	TRBD2	TRBJ2-3	CASSPGTSGGIADTQYF	TGTGCCAGCAGCCCCGGGACTAGCGGGGGGATCGCAGATACGCAGTATTTT
.	TRBV7-2	.	TRBJ2-2	CASSALRGSGELFF	TGTGCCAGCAGCGCCCTGCGGGGTTCCGGGGAGCTGTTTTTT
.	TRBV25-1	.	TRBJ1-1	CASTHISNTEAFF	TGTGCCAGCACCCACATTTCGAACACTGAAGCTTTCTTT
.	TRBV7-2	.	TRBJ1-1	CASSLGGAHTEAFF	TGTGCCAGCAGCTTAGGAGGGGCCCACACTGAAGCTTTCTTT
.	TRBV30	.	TRBJ1-2	CALRRGGANYGYTF	TGTGCCCTAAGGCGGGGGGGAGCTAACTATGGCTACACCTTC
.	TRBV5-1	.	TRBJ2-1	CASSLAERYNEQFF	TGCGCCAGCAGCTTGGCGGAGAGATACAATGAGCAGTTCTTC
.	TRBV30	.	TRBJ1-2	CAWRPGAANYGYTF	TGTGCCTGGAGACCAGGGGCTGCGAACTATGGCTACACCTTC
.	TRBV2	TRBD1	TRBJ1-2	CASRAPGAGGGYGYTF	TGTGCCAGCAGAGCCCCGGGGGCAGGGGGCGGCTATGGCTACACCTTC
.	TRBV19	.	TRBJ2-7	CASSQKLGQVGTYEQYF	TGTGCCAGTAGTCAGAAATTGGGGCAGGTCGGGACCTACGAGCAGTACTTC